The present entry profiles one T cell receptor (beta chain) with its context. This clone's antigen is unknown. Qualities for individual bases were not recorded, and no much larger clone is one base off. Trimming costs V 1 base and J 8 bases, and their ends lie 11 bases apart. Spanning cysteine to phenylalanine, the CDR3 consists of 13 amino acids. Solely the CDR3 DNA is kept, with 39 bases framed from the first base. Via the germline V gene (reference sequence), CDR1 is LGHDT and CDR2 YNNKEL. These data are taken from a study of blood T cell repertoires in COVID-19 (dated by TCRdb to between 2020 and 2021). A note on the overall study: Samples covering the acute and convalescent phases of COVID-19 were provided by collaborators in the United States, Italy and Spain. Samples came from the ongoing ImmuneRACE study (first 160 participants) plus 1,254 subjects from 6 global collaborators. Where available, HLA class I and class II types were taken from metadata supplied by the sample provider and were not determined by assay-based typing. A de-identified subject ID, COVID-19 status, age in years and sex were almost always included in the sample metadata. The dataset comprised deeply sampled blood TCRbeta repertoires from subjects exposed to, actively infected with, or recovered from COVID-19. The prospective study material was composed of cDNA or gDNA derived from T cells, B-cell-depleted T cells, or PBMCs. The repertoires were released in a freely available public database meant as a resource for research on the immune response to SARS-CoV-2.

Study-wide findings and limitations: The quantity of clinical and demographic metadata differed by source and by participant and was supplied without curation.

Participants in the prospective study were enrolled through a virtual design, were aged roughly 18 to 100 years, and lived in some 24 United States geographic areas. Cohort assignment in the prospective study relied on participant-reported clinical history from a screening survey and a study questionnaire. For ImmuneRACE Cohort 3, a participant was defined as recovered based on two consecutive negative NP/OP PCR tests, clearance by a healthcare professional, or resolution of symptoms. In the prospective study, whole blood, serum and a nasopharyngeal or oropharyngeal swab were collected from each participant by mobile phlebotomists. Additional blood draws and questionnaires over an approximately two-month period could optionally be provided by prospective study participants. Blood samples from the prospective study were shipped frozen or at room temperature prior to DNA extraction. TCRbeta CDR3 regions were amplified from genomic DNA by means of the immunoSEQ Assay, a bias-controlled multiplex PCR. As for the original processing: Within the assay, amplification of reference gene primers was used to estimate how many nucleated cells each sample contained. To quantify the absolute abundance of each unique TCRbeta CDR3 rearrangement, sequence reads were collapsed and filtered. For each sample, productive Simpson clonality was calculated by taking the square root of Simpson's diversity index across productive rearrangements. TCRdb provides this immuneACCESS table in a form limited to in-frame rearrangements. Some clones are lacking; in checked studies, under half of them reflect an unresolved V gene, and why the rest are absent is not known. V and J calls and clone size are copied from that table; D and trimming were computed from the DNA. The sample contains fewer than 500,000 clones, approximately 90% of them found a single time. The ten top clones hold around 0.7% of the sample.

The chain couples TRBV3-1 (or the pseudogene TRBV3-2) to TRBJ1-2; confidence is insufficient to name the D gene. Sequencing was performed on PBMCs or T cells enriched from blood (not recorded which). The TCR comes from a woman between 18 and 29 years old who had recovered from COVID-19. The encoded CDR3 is CASSQVPRGGYTF. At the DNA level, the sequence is TGTGCCAGCAGCCAAGTTCCGAGAGGGGGCTACACCTTC.